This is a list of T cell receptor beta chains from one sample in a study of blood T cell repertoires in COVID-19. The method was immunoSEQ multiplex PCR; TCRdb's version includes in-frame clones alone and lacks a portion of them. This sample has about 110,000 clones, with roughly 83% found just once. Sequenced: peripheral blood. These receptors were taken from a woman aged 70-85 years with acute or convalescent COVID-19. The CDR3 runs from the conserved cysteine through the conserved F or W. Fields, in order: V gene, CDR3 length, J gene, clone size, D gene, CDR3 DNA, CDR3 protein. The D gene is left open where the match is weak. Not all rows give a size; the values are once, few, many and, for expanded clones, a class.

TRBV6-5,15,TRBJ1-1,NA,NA,TGTGCCAGCAGTTACGGGGGCCTTTGGGACACTGAAGCTTTCTTT,CASSYGGLWDTEAFF
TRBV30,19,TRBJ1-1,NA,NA,TGTGCCTGGAGTGTACAGTCTAAGTTGGGAGGGTACGAGAACACTGAAGCTTTCTTT,CAWSVQSKLGGYENTEAFF
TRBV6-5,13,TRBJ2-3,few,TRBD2,TGTGCCAGCCGAGGGGACTACACAGATACGCAGTATTTT,CASRGDYTDTQYF
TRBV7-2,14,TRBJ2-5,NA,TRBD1,TGTGCCAGCGTACGGTATTGGACAGGGGAGACCCAGTACTTC,CASVRYWTGETQYF
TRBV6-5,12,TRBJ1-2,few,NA,TGTGCCAGCAGTCACAGGGTTGGTGGCTACACCTTC,CASSHRVGGYTF
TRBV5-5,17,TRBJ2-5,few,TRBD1,TGTGCCAGCAGCTTGGGGGCCGGGACAGGGAACCAAGAGACCCAGTACTTC,CASSLGAGTGNQETQYF
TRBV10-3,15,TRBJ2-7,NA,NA,TGTGCCATCAGTGAGTCGGCGGGATTCTCCTACGAGCAGTACTTC,CAISESAGFSYEQYF
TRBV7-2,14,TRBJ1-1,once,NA,TGTGCCAGCAGCTTTATCAGGGGAAACACTGAAGCTTTCTTT,CASSFIRGNTEAFF
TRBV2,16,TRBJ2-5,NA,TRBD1,TGTGCCAGCAGCGAAAACAGGGGGCGTGTGCAAGAGACCCAGTACTTC,CASSENRGRVQETQYF
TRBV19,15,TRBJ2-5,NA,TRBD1,TGTGCCAGTAGTATAACAGGGGATGCCGGGGAGACCCAGTACTTC,CASSITGDAGETQYF
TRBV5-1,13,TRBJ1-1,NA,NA,TGCGCCAGCAGCTCACAGGAAGACACTGAAGCTTTCTTT,CASSSQEDTEAFF
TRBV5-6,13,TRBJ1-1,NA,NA,TGTGCCAGCCTTCGCAGGGCCGACACTGAAGCTTTCTTT,CASLRRADTEAFF
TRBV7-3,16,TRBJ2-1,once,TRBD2,TGTGCCAGCAGCACCTCCGGGACTAGCGGGGGGAGTGAGCAGTTCTTC,CASSTSGTSGGSEQFF
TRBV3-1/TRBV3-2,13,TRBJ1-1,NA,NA,TGTGCCAGCAGCACGACAGCGAACACTGAAGCTTTCTTT,CASSTTANTEAFF
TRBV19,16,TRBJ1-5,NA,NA,TGTGCCAGTAGTAGACAGACAATAGGGGGCAATCAGCCCCAGCATTTT,CASSRQTIGGNQPQHF
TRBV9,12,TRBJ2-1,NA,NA,TGTGCCAGCAGCCCCTCCGACAATGAGCAGTTCTTC,CASSPSDNEQFF
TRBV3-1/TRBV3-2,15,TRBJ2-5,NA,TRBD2,TGTGCCAGCAGCGCAGGACTAGCGGGAGCAGAGACCCAGTACTTC,CASSAGLAGAETQYF